These 5 T cell receptor beta chains share one sample of origin, sequenced in a study of T cell responses to AZD1222 COVID-19 vaccine. Repertoires were generated with immunoSEQ multiplex PCR, while TCRdb's copy carries only in-frame clones and drops some. Of about 88,000 clones listed, around nine tenths were seen once; the top ten hold about 5%. The sequencing used peripheral blood, collected 28 days after the second AZD1222 dose. The origin of the receptors is an adult who received the AZD1222 COVID-19 vaccine.

This chain uses TRBV3-1 (or the pseudogene TRBV3-2) with TRBJ1-3; unclear D gene. The CDR3 is 14 residues long. Trimming stripped 1 base from V and 4 bases from J, with 8 bases between. Germline V CDR1 and CDR2: LGHDT, YNNKEL (reference sequence). The chain's CDR3 is CASSQGARGNTIYF. The CDR3 region has the DNA TGTGCCAGCAGCCAAGGGGCCAGAGGAAACACCATATATTTT.

V and J are TRBV13 and TRBJ2-3; no firm D call. V shed 2 bases and J shed 6 bases, with 9 bases lying between them. The CDR3 length is 13 residues. Germline lookup yields CDR1 PRHDT and CDR2 FYEKMQ (reference sequence). CDR3 sequence: CASSLLTPDTQYF. The DNA for the CDR3 is TGTGCCAGCAGCTTACTCACCCCGGATACGCAGTATTTT.

A word on this clone: Relative to the germline gene, one junction end is altered; a read error may explain this. The chain uses TRBV7-7 and TRBJ1-2; D gene ambiguous. Germline CDR1 is SSHAT and CDR2 is FNYEAQ (reference sequence). CDR3 length: 15 residues. CDR3 DNA: TGTGCTAGCAGCTTAGCGACGGGTACTGACTATGGCTACACCTTC. It specifies CASSLATGTDYGYTF.

The J gene is TRBJ1-1, the V gene TRBV19; 7 nucleotides match TRBD1. The CDR3 runs 16 residues. V lost 3 bases, J lost 1 base, and 8 bases stayed unmatched. The germline CDR1 and CDR2 sequences are LNHDA and SQIVND (reference sequence). The CDR3 DNA reads TGTGCCAGTAGTATGAGAAGGGGGCTCGGGAACACTGAAGCTTTCTTT. Its translation is CASSMRRGLGNTEAFF.

The chain combines TRBV3-1 (or the pseudogene TRBV3-2) with TRBJ2-7; 9 nucleotides match TRBD2. Trimming took 2 bases from V and 3 from J; bases not matched to a gene: 14. CDR3 size: 18 residues. In germline, CDR1 is LGHDT, CDR2 YNNKEL (reference sequence). The CDR3 DNA follows: TGTGCCAGCAGCCAACGCCCCGCTAGCGGGGTGTCTCGCTACGAGCAGTACTTC. Its translation is CASSQRPASGVSRYEQYF.